The 27 T cell receptor beta chains reported below all come from one sample, sequenced in a study of T cell responses to AZD1222 COVID-19 vaccine. Using immunoSEQ multiplex PCR, the repertoire was profiled, and TCRdb retains in-frame clones only, with some absent. The data contain about 180,000 clones, approximately 90% of them singletons. The source was peripheral blood, collected on day 0 of AZD1222 vaccination. The receptors shown here come from an adult in good health.

The chain combines TRBV9 with TRBJ2-7; possibly TRBD2 for D (7 bases). CDR3 length equals 14 residues. CDR1 and CDR2 from the germline V gene are SGDLS and YYNGEE. V was cut by 0 bases and J by 6 bases, with 13 bases left in between. DNA of the CDR3: TGTGCCAGCAGCGTAGATCAGGGGAGGGTCGAGCAGTACTTC. Translation gives CASSVDQGRVEQYF.

CDR3 nucleotide sequence: TGTGCTAGTGGTTTGTGGGGACAGGGGGCAACTAATGAAAAACTGTTTTTT. Translation gives CASGLWGQGATNEKLFF. The chain joins TRBV12-5 to TRBJ1-4; 11 positions match TRBD1. The ends lost 2 bases at V and 0 bases at J; junction bases unmatched: 2. There are 17 residues in the CDR3. Germline V gives CDR1 LGHNT, CDR2 FRNRAP.

J is TRBJ1-6 and V is TRBV19; D unclear. The CDR3 spans 17 residues. In germline, CDR1 is LNHDA, CDR2 SQIVND (reference sequence). V lost 4 bases, J lost 8 bases, and 21 bases lay in between. The CDR3 DNA follows: TGTGCCAGTAGTACGACCGGACCGATAAGGCATGATTCACCCCTCCACTTT. This encodes CASSTTGPIRHDSPLHF.

The chain couples TRBV6-1 to TRBJ2-3; possibly TRBD2 for D (5 bases). V gave up 5 bases and J gave up 0 bases, with 12 bases separating them. The germline V gene has CDR1 MNHNS and CDR2 SASEGT. The CDR3 sequence is 15 residues long. The CDR3 coding sequence is TGTGCCAGCAGTAGAAGCGGAACTAGCACAGATACGCAGTATTTT. The encoded protein is CASSRSGTSTDTQYF.

The chain links TRBV4-2 to TRBJ2-3; no clear D. Germline CDR1 and CDR2: LGHNA and YNFKEQ. The CDR3 is made up of 17 amino acids. The V and J ends lost 1 base and 0 bases respectively, with 14 bases between them. The CDR3 region is CASSQVSGLPSTDTQYF. DNA for the CDR3: TGTGCCAGCAGCCAAGTTAGTGGTTTACCTAGCACAGATACGCAGTATTTT.

This clone was seen just once. The chain combines TRBV13 with TRBJ1-2; the match to TRBD1 covers 8 bases. Per germline, CDR1 PRHDT and CDR2 FYEKMQ (reference sequence). The CDR3 length is 15 residues. Germline trimming cut 4 bases from V and 7 bases from J; bases unmatched to any gene: 11. In DNA, the CDR3 is TGTGCCAGCAGCTCCGGACAGGGAATTTCTTTTGGCTACACCTTC. Translating it yields CASSSGQGISFGYTF. Looking up the rest from reference TRBV13 and TRBJ1-2 gives the full variable domain: AAGVIQSPRHLIKEKRETATLKCYPIPRHDTVYWYQQGPGQDPQFLISFYEKMQSDKGSIPDRFSAQQFSDYHSELNMSSLELGDSALYFCASSSGQGISFGYTFGSGTRLTVV.

The chain employs TRBV6-4 and TRBJ2-2, with unresolved D. The V and J ends lost 2 bases and 0 bases respectively, with 4 bases between them. CDR1 and CDR2 (germline): MRHNA, SNTAGT. The CDR3 contains 14 residues. The CDR3 spells CASSDGPNTGELFF. CDR3 DNA sequence: TGTGCCAGCAGTGACGGCCCGAACACCGGGGAGCTGTTTTTT.

The rearrangement joins TRBV11-1 to TRBJ1-1; no clear D gene. The germline CDR1 and CDR2 sequences are SGHAT and FQDESV (reference sequence). Trimming left V 5 bases short and J 6 bases short, with 19 bases between. The CDR3 runs 15 residues. CDR3 nucleotide sequence: TGTGCCAGCAGCCCCGGAGGCGGCGGACGGGCTGAAGCTTTCTTT. Translated: CASSPGGGGRAEAFF.

The genes are TRBV5-4 and TRBJ2-7; D may be TRBD2 (6 bases). There are 15 residues in the CDR3. The germline CDR1 and CDR2 sequences are SGHNT and YYREEE (reference sequence). The V end was cut by 4 bases, the J end by 0 bases, with 14 bases between. CDR3 region: CASSPGGESSYEQYF. In DNA, the CDR3 is TGTGCCAGCAGCCCTGGCGGGGAGAGCTCCTACGAGCAGTACTTC. Combining the CDR3 with reference TRBV5-4 and TRBJ2-7 gives the whole variable domain ETGVTQSPTHLIKTRGQQVTLRCSSQSGHNTVSWYQQALGQGPQFIFQYYREEENGRGNFPPRFSGLQFPNYSSELNVNALELDDSALYLCASSPGGESSYEQYFGPGTRLTVT.

V usage is TRBV11-2 and J usage is TRBJ2-5; 11 bases agree with TRBD1. V lost 6 bases and J lost 4; bases outside the gene matches: 10. CDR1 and CDR2 from the germline V gene are SGHAT and FQNNGV. The CDR3 sequence is 16 residues long. The CDR3 protein is CASRHLGQGARETQYF. CDR3 nucleotides: TGTGCCAGCAGACACCTTGGACAGGGGGCTAGAGAGACCCAGTACTTC.

The V and J genes are TRBV5-1 and TRBJ1-6, with 9 bases fitting TRBD1. V lost 2 bases and J lost 7; bases outside the gene matches: 4. This CDR3 spans 15 amino acids. The germline V gene encodes CDR1 SGHRS and CDR2 YFSETQ. The chain's CDR3 is CASSLQGATNSPLHF. CDR3 sequence (DNA): TGCGCCAGCAGCTTACAGGGGGCAACGAATTCACCCCTCCACTTT. Supplemented by reference TRBV5-1 and TRBJ1-6, the full variable domain reads KAGVTQTPRYLIKTRGQQVTLSCSPISGHRSVSWYQQTPGQGLQFLFEYFSETQRNKGNFPGRFSGRQFSNSRSEMNVSTLELGDSALYLCASSLQGATNSPLHFGNGTRLTVT.

This rearrangement joins TRBV11-2 to TRBJ1-2; 12 bases match TRBD1. The CDR3 length is 15 residues. The germline V gene encodes CDR1 SGHAT and CDR2 FQNNGV. Trimming at V came to 4 bases and at J to 5 bases, leaving 5 bases not matched to a gene. The CDR3 region is CASSYGTGGLYGYTF. CDR3 bases: TGTGCCAGCAGCTACGGGACAGGGGGCTTGTATGGCTACACCTTC.

The rearrangement joins TRBV30 to TRBJ2-7, with 9 bases aligning to TRBD2. The trim removed 0 bases at V and 2 bases at J, leaving 2 bases unmatched. CDR3 length: 14 residues. Germline CDR1 is GTSNPN and CDR2 is SVGIG (reference sequence). The CDR3 sequence is CAWSVASGTYEQYF. In DNA form, the CDR3 reads TGTGCCTGGAGTGTGGCTAGCGGGACCTACGAGCAGTACTTC.

V is TRBV29-1 and J is TRBJ1-2, with D hard to call. The germline V gene has CDR1 SQVTM and CDR2 ANQGSEA. Trimming took off 2 bases at V and 8 bases at J, with 9 bases between the two ends. This CDR3 region has 11 residues. The CDR3 DNA is TGCAGCGTTGAATCGCCGAGGGGCTACACCTTC. Residues: CSVESPRGYTF.

This clone was recorded once. The chain recombines TRBV20-1 with TRBJ2-4, with 13 bases fitting TRBD2. The CDR3 contains 16 residues. CDR1 and CDR2 from the germline V gene are DFQATT and SNEGSKA (reference sequence). V trimming: 3 bases; J trimming: 5 bases; junction bases outside the gene matches: 7. The chain's CDR3 is CSASVLAGGGENIQYF. CDR3 in DNA: TGCAGTGCTAGTGTACTAGCGGGAGGGGGAGAAAACATTCAGTACTTC.

This rearrangement joins TRBV5-4 to TRBJ2-1, with D uncertain. CDR3 length: 13 residues. Germline V lookup: CDR1 SGHNT, CDR2 YYREEE (reference sequence). The ends were cut back, 0 bases at V and 6 bases at J, with 7 bases in the middle. The CDR3 DNA reads TGTGCCAGCAGCTTGGGACTTCGCAATGAGCAGTTCTTC. It codes for CASSLGLRNEQFF.

V is TRBV9 and J is TRBJ2-7, with D possibly TRBD2 on 6 matching bases. Germline loops: CDR1 SGDLS, CDR2 YYNGEE. The CDR3 has 15 residues. The ends were cut back, 0 bases at V and 3 bases at J, with 13 bases in the middle. For the CDR3, the DNA is TGTGCCAGCAGCGTAGCTTCGGGCGGGGACTACGAGCAGTACTTC. As protein: CASSVASGGDYEQYF. The entire variable domain, with the rest obtained from reference TRBV9 and TRBJ2-7, is as follows: DSGVTQTPKHLITATGQRVTLRCSPRSGDLSVYWYQQSLDQGLQFLIQYYNGEERAKGNILERFSAQQFPDLHSELNLSSLELGDSALYFCASSVASGGDYEQYFGPGTRLTVT.

The chain has TRBV6-5 and TRBJ1-3; TRBD1 matches 8 bases. The CDR3 contains 13 residues. V trimming: 10 bases; J trimming: 4 bases; junction bases outside the gene matches: 6. The germline gives CDR1 MNHEY, CDR2 SVGAGI. CDR3 sequence: CATTGQVGNTIYF. For the CDR3, the DNA is TGTGCCACCACGGGACAGGTCGGAAACACCATATATTTT.

The chain uses TRBV5-1 and TRBJ2-1; D ambiguous. Per the germline V gene, CDR1 is SGHRS and CDR2 is YFSETQ. This CDR3 comprises 12 residues. Deletions cut 6 bases from V and 7 bases from J, with 11 bases between. This CDR3 is CASINNGNEQFF. The CDR3 nucleotides read TGCGCCAGCATTAACAATGGGAATGAGCAGTTCTTC. The variable domain in full, completed from reference TRBV5-1 and TRBJ2-1, reads KAGVTQTPRYLIKTRGQQVTLSCSPISGHRSVSWYQQTPGQGLQFLFEYFSETQRNKGNFPGRFSGRQFSNSRSEMNVSTLELGDSALYLCASINNGNEQFFGPGTRLTVL.

The chain employs TRBV10-3 and TRBJ2-1; D is uncertain. Germline V gene sequence: CDR1 ENHRY, CDR2 SYGVKD. The CDR3 is 12 amino acids. Trimming removed 8 bases at V and 7 bases at J, with 12 bases between. The CDR3 reads CAISEDPNEQFF. CDR3 DNA sequence: TGTGCCATCTCCGAGGATCCGAATGAGCAGTTCTTC.

The chain is built from TRBV27 and TRBJ2-7; 9 bases agree with TRBD2. Germline values: CDR1 MNHEY, CDR2 SMNVEV (reference sequence). The V gene end was trimmed by 8 bases and the J gene end by 2 bases; junction bases not matched to a gene: 4. The CDR3 loop spans 13 amino acids. Written as DNA, the CDR3 is TGTGCCAGCGGTCCTAGCGGGACCTACGAGCAGTACTTC. This translates into CASGPSGTYEQYF.

V usage is TRBV3-1 (or the pseudogene TRBV3-2) and J usage is TRBJ2-2, with 7 bases matching TRBD1. This CDR3 contains 14 residues. Trimming took 2 bases from V and 6 from J; bases not matched to a gene: 3. Germline lookup yields CDR1 LGHDT and CDR2 YNNKEL (reference sequence). Written as DNA, the CDR3 is TGTGCCAGCAGCCAACTGCAGGGGGCCGGGGAGCTGTTTTTT. Protein product: CASSQLQGAGELFF.

As DNA, the CDR3 is TGTGCCAGTAGTCGGAGGGGGGCGAACACTGAAGCTTTCTTT. Its translation: CASSRRGANTEAFF. The chain uses TRBV19 and TRBJ1-1; TRBD1 is a possible D gene (6 bases). V shed 5 bases and J shed 1 base, with 11 bases lying between them. The CDR3 runs 14 residues. Germline-derived CDR1 and CDR2 are LNHDA and SQIVND (reference sequence).

The chain carries TRBV6-2 or TRBV6-3 and TRBJ2-3; D is unclear. CDR3 length: 12 residues. Germline-derived CDR1 and CDR2 are MNHEY and SVGEGT. Trimming removed 3 bases from V and 4 bases from J, with 5 bases in between. CDR3: CASSYLADTQYF. The CDR3 nucleotides are TGTGCCAGCAGTTATTTGGCAGATACGCAGTATTTT.

The chain couples TRBV6-5 to TRBJ2-2; 14 bases match TRBD2. V lost 7 bases to trimming and J lost 5 bases; unmatched junction nucleotides: 3. The CDR3 is made up of 15 amino acids. Germline V gene sequence: CDR1 MNHEY, CDR2 SVGAGI. The CDR3 region is CASTGLAGGTGELFF. The CDR3 DNA reads as TGTGCCAGCACCGGACTAGCGGGAGGAACCGGGGAGCTGTTTTTT.

This clone was seen a single time. The chain employs TRBV3-1 (or the pseudogene TRBV3-2) and TRBJ1-2; D perhaps matches TRBD1 (5 bases). CDR1 is LGHDT and CDR2 is YNNKEL in the germline V gene (reference sequence). V was clipped by 0 bases and J by 5 bases, with 10 bases between them. CDR3 size: 14 residues. The CDR3 nucleotides are TGTGCCAGCAGCCAAGAAATTGGGGGGTATGGCTACACCTTC. Amino acid sequence: CASSQEIGGYGYTF.

The V call is TRBV2, the J call TRBJ2-3; 12 bases agree with TRBD2. Germline CDR1 is SNHLY and CDR2 is FYNNEI. This CDR3 contains 19 residues. The V segment lost 2 bases and the J segment 0 bases; nucleotides outside the gene matches: 9. For the CDR3, the DNA is TGTGCCAGCAGTGAAACTAGCGGGAGGACCTTTTCTAGCACAGATACGCAGTATTTT. The encoded protein is CASSETSGRTFSSTDTQYF.